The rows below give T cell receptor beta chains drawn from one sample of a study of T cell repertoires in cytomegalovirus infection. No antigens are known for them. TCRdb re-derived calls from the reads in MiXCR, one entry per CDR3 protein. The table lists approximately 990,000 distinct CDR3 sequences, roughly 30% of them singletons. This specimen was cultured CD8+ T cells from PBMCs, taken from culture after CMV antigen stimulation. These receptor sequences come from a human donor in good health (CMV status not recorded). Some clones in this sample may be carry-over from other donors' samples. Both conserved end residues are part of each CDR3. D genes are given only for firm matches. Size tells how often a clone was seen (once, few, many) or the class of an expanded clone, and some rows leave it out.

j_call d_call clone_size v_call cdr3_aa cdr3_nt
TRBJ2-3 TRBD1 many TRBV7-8 CASSLRRQGSSPHSTDTQYF TGTGCCAGCAGCTTACGACGACAGGGGTCATCCCCCCATAGCACAGATACGCAGTATTTT
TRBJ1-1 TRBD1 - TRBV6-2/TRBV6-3 CASSYRGRVNTEAFF TGTGCCAGCAGTTACAGGGGGCGGGTGAACACTGAAGCTTTCTTT
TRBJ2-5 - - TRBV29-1 CSVWAPSYQETQYF TGCAGCGTTTGGGCACCTAGCTACCAAGAGACCCAGTACTTC
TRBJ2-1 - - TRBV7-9 CASTPGSRINEQFF TGTGCCAGCACCCCGGGGTCTAGAATCAATGAGCAGTTCTTC
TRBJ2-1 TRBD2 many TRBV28 CASSTQLAGGYNEQFF TGTGCCAGCAGTACCCAACTAGCGGGGGGCTACAATGAGCAGTTCTTC
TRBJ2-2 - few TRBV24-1 CATSVNTGELFF TGTGCCACCAGCGTTAACACCGGGGAGCTGTTTTTT
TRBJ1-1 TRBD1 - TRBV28 CASTITGGGTEAFF TGTGCCAGCACCATCACAGGGGGCGGCACTGAAGCTTTCTTT
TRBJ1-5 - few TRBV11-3 CASSPGNKPQHF TGTGCCAGCAGCCCGGGTAACAAGCCCCAGCATTTT
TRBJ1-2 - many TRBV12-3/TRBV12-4 CASSFVRDGYTF TGTGCCAGCAGTTTTGTTCGGGATGGCTACACCTTC
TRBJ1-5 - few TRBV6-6 CASSYGHPVSNQPQHF TGTGCCAGCAGTTACGGACACCCCGTTAGCAATCAGCCCCAGCATTTT
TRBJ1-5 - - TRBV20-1 CSASSDSAQPQHF TGCAGTGCTAGCTCGGACAGCGCTCAGCCCCAGCATTTT